The rows below give T cell receptor beta chains drawn from one sample of a study of T cells after posttransplantation cyclophosphamide. TCRdb's copy holds only in-frame clones and misses some; the assay was immunoSEQ multiplex PCR. The sample includes 42,000 or so clones, roughly 91% of them seen just once. The material was PBMCs, obtained 55 to 70 days after allogeneic stem cell transplant with posttransplant cyclophosphamide. Every receptor here comes from a male patient aged 55-69 years who received an allogeneic stem cell transplant from a related donor and was CMV-positive. Some T cells may trace back to the graft donor. Each CDR3 is given without its conserved first and last residue. D genes are given only for firm matches. Clone size is stated in some rows and not others, as once, few, many or a class when expanded.

>TRBJ2-5|TRBV9|NA|NA
ASSVVETFPVGAQETQY
>TRBJ1-4|TRBV23-1|NA|NA
ASKFGKEGEKLF
>TRBJ1-6|TRBV6-5|once|TRBD1
ASSPNRGNSPLH
>TRBJ2-3|TRBV6-4|few|TRBD2
ASSMNSGGADTQY
>TRBJ1-4|TRBV18|NA|NA
ASSLQGLSEKLF
>NA|TRBV5-6|few|NA
ASRLQGLGYEQY
>TRBJ2-1|TRBV19|NA|TRBD2
ASRGAGQYNEQF
>TRBJ2-6|TRBV6-5|few|NA
ASSYSGGGANVLT
>TRBJ1-5|TRBV29-1|NA|NA
SVDQGYNQPQH
>TRBJ1-2|TRBV6-1|NA|NA
AGRGQLNYGYT
>TRBJ1-2|TRBV6-4|NA|NA
ASSDSFRDYGYT
>TRBJ1-5|TRBV30|NA|NA
AWSEGRGQPQH
>TRBJ2-3|TRBV28|NA|TRBD2
ASVGLAGVASTDTQY
>TRBJ1-3|TRBV6-5|NA|NA
ASSHRWQGNTIY
>TRBJ2-3|TRBV5-1|NA|TRBD1
ASSLGGQGGDTQY
>TRBJ1-2|TRBV19|NA|NA
ASSIAQGPKGYT
>TRBJ1-1|TRBV2|NA|TRBD1
ASSLRGQGGEAF
>TRBJ1-2|TRBV19|NA|NA
ASSIVQAGDYGYT
>TRBJ1-5|TRBV27|few|NA
ASSQLQPNQPQH
>TRBJ1-4|TRBV7-2|NA|NA
ASSLVGGLSEKLF
>TRBJ1-1|TRBV29-1|NA|TRBD1
SVATGANAEAF
>TRBJ2-5|TRBV5-4|NA|TRBD1
ASSMDRRSETQY
>TRBJ1-2|TRBV15|NA|TRBD1
ATSPYLGDRDFNGYT
>TRBJ1-1|TRBV6-5|NA|NA
ASSYTVNTEAF
>TRBJ2-2|TRBV15|NA|NA
ATSSLGLGGTGELF
>TRBJ2-1|TRBV4-1|NA|NA
ASSQDGTLYNEQF
>TRBJ2-3|TRBV19|NA|NA
ASSIGPRDTQY
>TRBJ1-5|TRBV5-8|NA|NA
ASSLDRGYGNQPQH
>NA|TRBV5-1|NA|NA
ASSFGGGNEQY
>TRBJ1-2|TRBV7-9|NA|NA
ASSLDRRGDYGYT
>TRBJ2-3|TRBV5-1|NA|NA
ASSNLKQGTDTQY
>TRBJ2-7|TRBV7-9|NA|TRBD2
ASSLVLAGTYEQY
>TRBJ1-2|TRBV19|NA|NA
ASSISWGLSYGYT
>TRBJ1-2|TRBV5-4|once|NA
ASSLQRGGDYGYT
>TRBJ1-1|TRBV19|NA|NA
ASSPPGMGLTEAF
>TRBJ2-3|TRBV5-1|NA|NA
ASSPSRGTDTQY
>TRBJ1-1|TRBV29-1|NA|NA
SVARLLMNTEAF
>NA|TRBV6-5|NA|TRBD1
ASSYRTGVLSYEQY
>TRBJ1-5|TRBV27|NA|TRBD1
ASSIRQGQPQH
>TRBJ1-2|TRBV16|NA|NA
ASSQSTVYNGYT
>TRBJ1-5|TRBV10-1|NA|NA
ASSESGEGSQH
>TRBJ1-5|TRBV2|NA|NA
ASSDREGLGQPQH
>TRBJ2-7|TRBV7-6|NA|TRBD2
ASSSQRGGLYYEQY
>TRBJ1-4|TRBV7-2|few|NA
ASSHDGGVYEKLF
>TRBJ2-1|TRBV2|NA|NA
ASISEGGGLGSSYNEQF
>TRBJ2-2|TRBV12-5|NA|NA
ASGLLQGNTGELF
>TRBJ1-1|TRBV9|NA|NA
ASSGGHLNTEAF
>TRBJ1-2|TRBV5-4|NA|TRBD1
ASSLPPGQEIHGYT